This TCR beta chain was obtained from a study of T-cell reconstitution after alpha-beta-depleted transplantation in children. Per germline, CDR1 SQVTM and CDR2 ANQGSEA. The CDR3 has 15 residues. Trimming stripped 2 bases from V and 4 bases from J, with 16 bases between. Study observations and caveats: Newly produced T cells mostly provided counts and TCRbeta diversity after one year, as hyperexpanded clones declined.

This clonotype was counted a few times. What it recognizes is unknown. The TCRbeta library incorporated unique molecular identifiers. TCRdb recomputed calls from the PCR reads with MiXCR, one row per CDR3 protein. The sample lists about 1,000,000 distinct CDR3 sequences; about 29% were seen once. The chain has TRBV29-1 and TRBJ2-3; tentatively, D is TRBD2 (5 bases). The TCR comes from a boy in the first two years of life who had a stem cell transplant for SCID, so the T cells may come from the graft donor. The sample here was PBMCs, mostly from graft donor cells, taken 360 days after TCRalphabeta/CD19-depleted stem cell transplant. This CDR3 is CSVEPADRRPDTQYF. CDR3 in DNA: TGCAGCGTTGAACCGGCGGATCGGAGGCCAGATACGCAGTATTTT.